The subject of this entry is one T cell receptor (beta chain). The antigen is unknown. The PCR was carried out with 60 Vbeta primers and 13 Jbeta primers. Profiled with immunoSEQ multiplex PCR; TCRdb holds only in-frame clones, not every one. Its clone listing holds about 55,000 clones. V was pared by 6 bases and J by 5 bases, with 8 bases of the junction left unmatched. Per the germline V gene, CDR1 is GTSNPN and CDR2 is SVGIG (reference sequence). The CDR3 consists of 13 residues. This specimen belongs to a study of cytomegalovirus exposure and HLA in healthy donors. Study conclusions and caveats: Later analysis showed TCR association rates varying by HLA locus, highest for DRB1 and lowest for HLA-C.

The clonotype originates from a man in his forties or fifties in good health and CMV-seropositive. Sequencing input: PBMCs. V usage is TRBV30 and J usage is TRBJ2-5; TRBD1 aligns across 8 bases. CDR3 in DNA: TGTGCCTGCCCGGGACAGGTTGGGGAGACCCAGTACTTC. Protein product: CACPGQVGETQYF.